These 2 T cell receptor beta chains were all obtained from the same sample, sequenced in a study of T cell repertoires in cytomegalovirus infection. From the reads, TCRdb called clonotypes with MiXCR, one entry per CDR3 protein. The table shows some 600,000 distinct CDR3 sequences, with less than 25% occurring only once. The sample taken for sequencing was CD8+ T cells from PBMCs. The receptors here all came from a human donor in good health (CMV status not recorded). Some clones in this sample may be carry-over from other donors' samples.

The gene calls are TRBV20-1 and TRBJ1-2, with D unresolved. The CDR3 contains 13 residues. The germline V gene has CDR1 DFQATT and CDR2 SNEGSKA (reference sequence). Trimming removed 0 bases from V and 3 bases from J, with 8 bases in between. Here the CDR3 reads CSARDPPDYGYTF. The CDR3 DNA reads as TGCAGTGCTAGAGATCCCCCCGACTATGGCTACACCTTC.

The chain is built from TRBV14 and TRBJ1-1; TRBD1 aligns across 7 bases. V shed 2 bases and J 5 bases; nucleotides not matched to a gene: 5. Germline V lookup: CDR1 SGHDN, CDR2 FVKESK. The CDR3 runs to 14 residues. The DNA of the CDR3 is TGTGCCAGCAGCCAATACAGGGGTTTGACTGAAGCTTTCTTT. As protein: CASSQYRGLTEAFF.